Listed below are T cell receptor beta chains from one sample, sequenced in a study of T cell changes during pregnancy in multiple sclerosis. TCRdb keeps only in-frame clones here, not all; method: immunoSEQ multiplex PCR. The sample shows more than 95,000 clones, almost 95% of them seen only once. The starting material was peripheral blood, obtained after pregnancy. Receptors were obtained from a female donor with multiple sclerosis, enrolled in a pregnancy study. The CDR3 runs from the conserved cysteine through the conserved F or W. The D gene is left open where the match is weak. A clone size is listed for some rows: how often the clone was seen (once, few, many), or a class if it is expanded.

d_call: NA; v_call: TRBV7-6; clone_size: NA; j_call: TRBJ2-1; cdr3_nt: TGTGCCAGCAGCTTAGAATCAGGGTTCTACAATGAGCAGTTCTTC; cdr3_aa: CASSLESGFYNEQFF
d_call: NA; v_call: TRBV9; clone_size: NA; j_call: TRBJ2-2; cdr3_nt: TGTGCCAGCAGCGCCGTTGGGGGGGCGTACACCGGGGAGCTGTTTTTT; cdr3_aa: CASSAVGGAYTGELFF
d_call: NA; v_call: TRBV5-4; clone_size: NA; j_call: TRBJ1-2; cdr3_nt: TGTGCCAGCAGCTTGGAACAGAGATCCTATGGCTACACCTTC; cdr3_aa: CASSLEQRSYGYTF
d_call: NA; v_call: TRBV6-5; clone_size: NA; j_call: TRBJ1-5; cdr3_nt: TGTGCCAGCAGTTACTCCCCGGACTCAGGTCAGCCCCAGCATTTT; cdr3_aa: CASSYSPDSGQPQHF
d_call: NA; v_call: TRBV5-1; clone_size: NA; j_call: TRBJ1-1; cdr3_nt: TGCGCCAGCGCCGCCAAACAGAACACTGAAGCTTTCTTT; cdr3_aa: CASAAKQNTEAFF
d_call: NA; v_call: TRBV7-6; clone_size: NA; j_call: TRBJ1-1; cdr3_nt: TGTGCCAGCAGCCTAGGGCTGGGGGGGGCGACCACTGAAGCTTTCTTT; cdr3_aa: CASSLGLGGATTEAFF
d_call: NA; v_call: TRBV5-6; clone_size: NA; j_call: TRBJ1-6; cdr3_nt: TGTGCCAGCAGCTTGGCCCTGAGCTCCTATAATTCACCCCTCCACTTT; cdr3_aa: CASSLALSSYNSPLHF
d_call: NA; v_call: TRBV28; clone_size: NA; j_call: TRBJ2-7; cdr3_nt: TGTGCCAGCAGTTTATTGGGAGACGGCTACGAGCAGTACTTC; cdr3_aa: CASSLLGDGYEQYF
d_call: TRBD1; v_call: TRBV5-4; clone_size: NA; j_call: TRBJ2-5; cdr3_nt: TGTGCCAGCAGCTTGGGAGACAGGGGTCAAGAGACCCAGTACTTC; cdr3_aa: CASSLGDRGQETQYF
d_call: TRBD1; v_call: TRBV11-2; clone_size: NA; j_call: TRBJ1-6; cdr3_nt: TGTGCCAGCAGCTTGATACAGGGGGCTCTTGGATCACCCCTCCACTTT; cdr3_aa: CASSLIQGALGSPLHF
d_call: NA; v_call: TRBV30; clone_size: NA; j_call: TRBJ2-1; cdr3_nt: TGTGCCTCGGGGGGCGGGAGAGGGGCCAATGAGCAGTTCTTC; cdr3_aa: CASGGGRGANEQFF
d_call: TRBD1; v_call: TRBV27; clone_size: NA; j_call: TRBJ1-4; cdr3_nt: TGTGCCAGCAGTCTTATGTGGACAGGGGGCGGAAATGAAAAACTGTTTTTT; cdr3_aa: CASSLMWTGGGNEKLFF
d_call: TRBD2; v_call: TRBV19; clone_size: NA; j_call: TRBJ2-1; cdr3_nt: TGTGCCAGTAGTATCGAAGCTAGCGGGGTTGAGCAGTTCTTC; cdr3_aa: CASSIEASGVEQFF
d_call: NA; v_call: TRBV27; clone_size: NA; j_call: TRBJ2-2; cdr3_nt: TGTGCCAGCAGTCTCAGGGTTGACCCCGGGGAGCTGTTTTTT; cdr3_aa: CASSLRVDPGELFF
d_call: TRBD1; v_call: TRBV6-5; clone_size: NA; j_call: TRBJ1-1; cdr3_nt: TGTGCCAGCAGTTACCCAGGGGGGACTGAAGCTTTCTTT; cdr3_aa: CASSYPGGTEAFF
d_call: TRBD1; v_call: TRBV28; clone_size: NA; j_call: TRBJ2-2; cdr3_nt: TGTGCCAGCAGTTTATGGTTGGACAGGGATAACACCGGGGAGCTGTTTTTT; cdr3_aa: CASSLWLDRDNTGELFF
d_call: NA; v_call: TRBV28; clone_size: NA; j_call: TRBJ2-3; cdr3_nt: TGTGCCAGCAGTACCGTTGACAGACTCACAGATACGCAGTATTTT; cdr3_aa: CASSTVDRLTDTQYF
d_call: NA; v_call: TRBV7-6; clone_size: NA; j_call: TRBJ1-3; cdr3_nt: TGTGCCAGCAGCACAAACAAGAAACCCTCTGGAAACACCATATATTTT; cdr3_aa: CASSTNKKPSGNTIYF
d_call: TRBD1; v_call: TRBV15; clone_size: once; j_call: TRBJ2-2; cdr3_nt: TGTGCCACCAGCAGAGGTACCGGGACAGGTATTGGGGAGCTGTTTTTT; cdr3_aa: CATSRGTGTGIGELFF
d_call: NA; v_call: TRBV4-1; clone_size: NA; j_call: TRBJ1-5; cdr3_nt: TGCGCCAGCAGCCAAGGCCAGCGGGGGGTTCGAAGCAATCAGCCCCAGCATTTT; cdr3_aa: CASSQGQRGVRSNQPQHF
d_call: NA; v_call: TRBV30; clone_size: few; j_call: TRBJ1-2; cdr3_nt: TGTGCCTGGAGTGAACGGCGGGGCTATGGCTACACCTTC; cdr3_aa: CAWSERRGYGYTF
d_call: TRBD1; v_call: TRBV6-4; clone_size: NA; j_call: TRBJ1-1; cdr3_nt: TGTGCCAGCAGTAGGGACAGGTTGAACACTGAAGCTTTCTTT; cdr3_aa: CASSRDRLNTEAFF
d_call: NA; v_call: TRBV7-9; clone_size: once; j_call: TRBJ1-5; cdr3_nt: TGTGCCAGCAGCTCCGGGAGCCCCAATCAGCCCCAGCATTTT; cdr3_aa: CASSSGSPNQPQHF
d_call: NA; v_call: TRBV5-5; clone_size: NA; j_call: TRBJ2-1; cdr3_nt: TGTGCCAGCAGCCATTCTAGCCGCTCCTACAATGAGCAGTTCTTC; cdr3_aa: CASSHSSRSYNEQFF
d_call: NA; v_call: TRBV5-4; clone_size: few; j_call: TRBJ1-6; cdr3_nt: TGTGCCAGCAGCTTGGGGGCGGGGGGTAATTCACCCCTCCACTTT; cdr3_aa: CASSLGAGGNSPLHF
d_call: TRBD1; v_call: TRBV10-3; clone_size: NA; j_call: TRBJ1-1; cdr3_nt: TGTGCCATCAGTGACGGGGACAGGGGCGTCAATAAAGCTTTCTTT; cdr3_aa: CAISDGDRGVNKAFF
d_call: NA; v_call: TRBV7-9; clone_size: NA; j_call: TRBJ1-5; cdr3_nt: TGTGCCAGCAGCCGAGGAACTAATCAGCCCCAGCATTTT; cdr3_aa: CASSRGTNQPQHF
d_call: NA; v_call: TRBV4-3; clone_size: NA; j_call: TRBJ2-6; cdr3_nt: TGCGCCAGCAGCCAAGACTCCGAGAGCTCTGGGGCCAACGTCCTGACTTTC; cdr3_aa: CASSQDSESSGANVLTF
d_call: NA; v_call: TRBV11-3; clone_size: NA; j_call: TRBJ2-1; cdr3_nt: TGTGCCAGCAGCTTAGTTAGTAGCGATGAGCAGTTCTTC; cdr3_aa: CASSLVSSDEQFF
d_call: TRBD2; v_call: TRBV7-9; clone_size: NA; j_call: TRBJ2-5; cdr3_nt: TGTGCCAGCAGCTTACCGATAGCGGGGGGGCGTAAAGAGACCCAGTACTTC; cdr3_aa: CASSLPIAGGRKETQYF
d_call: TRBD2; v_call: TRBV19; clone_size: once; j_call: TRBJ2-1; cdr3_nt: TGTGCCACCAAGTATGGGGGTAGCGGGATTGATGAGCAGTTCTTC; cdr3_aa: CATKYGGSGIDEQFF
d_call: TRBD1; v_call: TRBV5-1; clone_size: NA; j_call: TRBJ2-1; cdr3_nt: TGCGCCAGCAGCTTGACCCGACAGGGGTACAATGAGCAGTTCTTC; cdr3_aa: CASSLTRQGYNEQFF
d_call: NA; v_call: TRBV19; clone_size: NA; j_call: TRBJ1-1; cdr3_nt: TGTGCCAGTAGACCCCTCGGTGCTGGGAGTAAAGCTTTCTTT; cdr3_aa: CASRPLGAGSKAFF
d_call: NA; v_call: TRBV28; clone_size: NA; j_call: TRBJ1-1; cdr3_nt: TGTGCCAGCAGTTTGGGAGGCATGAACACTGAAGCTTTCTTT; cdr3_aa: CASSLGGMNTEAFF
d_call: TRBD1; v_call: TRBV7-9; clone_size: NA; j_call: TRBJ2-1; cdr3_nt: TGTGCCAGCAGCTACGGACAGGCCTACAATGAGCAGTTCTTC; cdr3_aa: CASSYGQAYNEQFF
d_call: TRBD1; v_call: TRBV5-1; clone_size: once; j_call: TRBJ2-1; cdr3_nt: TGCGCCAGCAGCTCTGCATCGGACAGGGTTTATGAGCAGTTCTTC; cdr3_aa: CASSSASDRVYEQFF
d_call: TRBD1; v_call: TRBV9; clone_size: NA; j_call: TRBJ1-2; cdr3_nt: TGTGCCAGCAGCGGGAGGACAGGGTTTGGCTATGGCTACACCTTC; cdr3_aa: CASSGRTGFGYGYTF
d_call: NA; v_call: TRBV27; clone_size: NA; j_call: TRBJ2-1; cdr3_nt: TGTGCCAGCAGTCTGATCAGCTCCTACAATGAGCAGTTCTTC; cdr3_aa: CASSLISSYNEQFF
d_call: NA; v_call: TRBV25-1; clone_size: NA; j_call: TRBJ1-1; cdr3_nt: TGTGCCAGCAGTGAATGGGGAGGGGGAATGACTGAAGCTTTCTTT; cdr3_aa: CASSEWGGGMTEAFF
d_call: NA; v_call: TRBV7-9; clone_size: NA; j_call: TRBJ2-7; cdr3_nt: TGTGCCAGCAGCTTAGGGCTCGTATACGAGCAGTACTTC; cdr3_aa: CASSLGLVYEQYF
d_call: TRBD2; v_call: TRBV9; clone_size: NA; j_call: TRBJ2-7; cdr3_nt: TGTGCCAGCAGCGTACGTGTCAGCGGGGGGACTGGGGAGCAGTACTTC; cdr3_aa: CASSVRVSGGTGEQYF
d_call: NA; v_call: TRBV4-2; clone_size: NA; j_call: TRBJ2-7; cdr3_nt: TGTGCCAGCAGCCAAGGAGGGGGTCGGAGCGAGCAGTACTTC; cdr3_aa: CASSQGGGRSEQYF
d_call: NA; v_call: TRBV9; clone_size: NA; j_call: TRBJ2-7; cdr3_nt: TGTGCCAGCGGTCCAGGCCTCTCCTACGAGCAGTACTTC; cdr3_aa: CASGPGLSYEQYF
d_call: TRBD2; v_call: TRBV5-1; clone_size: NA; j_call: TRBJ2-1; cdr3_nt: TGCGCCAGCAGCACTAGCGGGACCTACAATGAGCAGTTCTTC; cdr3_aa: CASSTSGTYNEQFF